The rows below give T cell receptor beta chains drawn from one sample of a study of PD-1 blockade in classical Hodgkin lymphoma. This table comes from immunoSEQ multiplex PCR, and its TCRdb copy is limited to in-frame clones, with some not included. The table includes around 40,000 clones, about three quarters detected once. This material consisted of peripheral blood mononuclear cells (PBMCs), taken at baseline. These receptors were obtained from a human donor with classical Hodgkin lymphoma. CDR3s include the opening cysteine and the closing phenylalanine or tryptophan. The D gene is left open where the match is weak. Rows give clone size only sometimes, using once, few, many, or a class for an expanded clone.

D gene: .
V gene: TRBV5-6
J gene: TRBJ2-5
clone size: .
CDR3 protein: CASQQGDPRETQYF
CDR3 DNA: TGTGCCAGCCAGCAAGGGGACCCACGGGAGACCCAGTACTTC

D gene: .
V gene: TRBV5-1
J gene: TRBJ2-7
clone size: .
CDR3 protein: CASSFDSSSYEQYF
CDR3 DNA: TGCGCCAGCAGCTTCGACAGTTCCTCCTACGAGCAGTACTTC

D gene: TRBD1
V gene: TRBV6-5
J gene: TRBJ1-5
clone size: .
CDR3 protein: CASKMSGTEGGSQHF
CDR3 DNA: TGTGCCAGCAAAATGTCCGGGACAGAGGGTGGGTCCCAGCATTTT

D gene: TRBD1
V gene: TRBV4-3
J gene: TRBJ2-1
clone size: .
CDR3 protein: CASSQGQGAYNEQFF
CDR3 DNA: TGCGCCAGCAGCCAGGGACAGGGAGCCTACAATGAGCAGTTCTTC

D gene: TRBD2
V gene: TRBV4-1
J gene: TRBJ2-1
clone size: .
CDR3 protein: CASSPRGGGPYNEQFF
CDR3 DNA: TGCGCCAGCAGCCCCCGGGGCGGGGGACCTTACAATGAGCAGTTCTTC

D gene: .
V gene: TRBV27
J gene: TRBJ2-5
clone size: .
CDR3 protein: CASSFQETQYF
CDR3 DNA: TGTGCCAGCAGTTTTCAGGAGACCCAGTACTTC

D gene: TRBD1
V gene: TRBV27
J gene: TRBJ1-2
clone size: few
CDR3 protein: CASSWVWPGGNYGYTF
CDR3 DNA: TGTGCCAGCAGCTGGGTGTGGCCAGGGGGTAACTATGGCTACACCTTC

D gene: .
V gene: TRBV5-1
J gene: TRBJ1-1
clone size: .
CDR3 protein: CASSHEAGGMNTEAFF
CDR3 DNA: TGCGCCAGCAGCCATGAGGCGGGCGGGATGAACACTGAAGCTTTCTTT

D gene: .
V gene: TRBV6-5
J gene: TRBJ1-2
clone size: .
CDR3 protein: CASSPTQVYGYTF
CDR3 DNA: TGTGCCAGCAGCCCTACACAGGTCTATGGCTACACCTTC

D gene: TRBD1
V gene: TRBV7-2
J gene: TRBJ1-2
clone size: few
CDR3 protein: CASSWYRTGANYGYTF
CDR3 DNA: TGTGCCAGCAGCTGGTACAGGACAGGGGCTAACTATGGCTACACCTTC

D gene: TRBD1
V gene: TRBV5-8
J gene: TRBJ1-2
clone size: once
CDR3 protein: CASSLEGGGYGYTF
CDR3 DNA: TGTGCCAGCAGCTTGGAAGGGGGCGGCTATGGCTACACCTTC

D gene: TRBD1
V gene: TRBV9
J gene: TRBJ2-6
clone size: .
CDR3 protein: CASSPGQGMTGANVLTF
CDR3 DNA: TGTGCCAGCAGCCCCGGACAGGGGATGACTGGGGCCAACGTCCTGACTTTC

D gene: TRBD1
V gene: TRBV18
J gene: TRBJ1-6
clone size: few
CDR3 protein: CASTGQYNSPLHF
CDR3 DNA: TGTGCCAGCACGGGACAGTATAATTCACCCCTCCACTTT

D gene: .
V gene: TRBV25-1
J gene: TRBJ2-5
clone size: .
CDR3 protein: CASSEFGGGGETQYF
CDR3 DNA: TGTGCCAGCAGTGAATTTGGGGGTGGAGGGGAGACCCAGTACTTC

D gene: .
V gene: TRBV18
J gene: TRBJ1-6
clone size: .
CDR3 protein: CASSPGEDSPLHF
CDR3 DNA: TGTGCCAGCTCACCTGGCGAGGATTCACCCCTCCACTTT

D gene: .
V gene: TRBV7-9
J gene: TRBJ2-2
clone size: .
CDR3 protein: CASSPSETGELFF
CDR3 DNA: TGTGCCAGCAGCCCCTCAGAGACCGGGGAGCTGTTTTTT

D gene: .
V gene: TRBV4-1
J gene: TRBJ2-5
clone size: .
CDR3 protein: CASSHLGGGETQYF
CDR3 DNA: TGCGCCAGCAGCCATTTGGGGGGAGGAGAGACCCAGTACTTC

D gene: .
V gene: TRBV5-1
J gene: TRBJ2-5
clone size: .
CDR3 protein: CASSLEGQETQYF
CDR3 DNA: TGCGCCAGCAGCTTGGAGGGCCAAGAGACCCAGTACTTC

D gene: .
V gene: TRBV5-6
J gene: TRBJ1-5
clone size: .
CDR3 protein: CASSPSVGFIRNQPQHF
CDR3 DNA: TGTGCCAGCAGCCCTTCGGTCGGGTTTATACGCAATCAGCCCCAGCATTTT

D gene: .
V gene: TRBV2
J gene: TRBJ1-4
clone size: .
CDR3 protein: CASMRGSTNEKLFF
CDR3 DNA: TGTGCCAGCATGAGGGGATCAACTAATGAAAAACTGTTTTTT

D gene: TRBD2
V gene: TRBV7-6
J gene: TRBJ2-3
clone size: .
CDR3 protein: CASSLDWLAGDPDTQYF
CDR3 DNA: TGTGCCAGCAGCTTAGACTGGCTAGCGGGGGACCCAGATACGCAGTATTTT

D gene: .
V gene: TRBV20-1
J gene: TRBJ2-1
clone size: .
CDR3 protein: CSAGAYNEQFF
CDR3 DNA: TGCAGTGCCGGGGCCTACAATGAGCAGTTCTTC

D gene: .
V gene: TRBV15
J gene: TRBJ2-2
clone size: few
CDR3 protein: CATSRDLGGELFF
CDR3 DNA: TGTGCCACCAGCAGAGATCTGGGCGGGGAGCTGTTTTTT

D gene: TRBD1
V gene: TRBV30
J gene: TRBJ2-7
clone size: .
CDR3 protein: CAWSVQGAHEQYF
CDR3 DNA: TGTGCCTGGAGTGTACAGGGGGCCCACGAGCAGTACTTC

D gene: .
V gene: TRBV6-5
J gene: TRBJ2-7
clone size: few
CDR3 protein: CASSPTGFSYEQYF
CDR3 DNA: TGTGCCAGCAGTCCTACAGGGTTCTCCTACGAGCAGTACTTC

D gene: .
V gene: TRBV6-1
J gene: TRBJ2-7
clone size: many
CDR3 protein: CASSDYREQYF
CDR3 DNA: TGTGCCAGCAGTGATTATAGGGAGCAGTACTTC

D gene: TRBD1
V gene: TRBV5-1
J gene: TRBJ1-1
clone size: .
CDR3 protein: CASSQQGDRSEAFF
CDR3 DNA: TGCGCCAGCAGCCAACAGGGGGATAGATCTGAAGCTTTCTTT

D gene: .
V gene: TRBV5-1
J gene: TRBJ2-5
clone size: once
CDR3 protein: CASSLGAEETQYF
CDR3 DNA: TGCGCCAGCAGCTTGGGGGCGGAAGAGACCCAGTACTTC

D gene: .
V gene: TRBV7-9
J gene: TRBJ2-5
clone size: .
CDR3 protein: CASSLGQNAETQYF
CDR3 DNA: TGTGCCAGCAGCTTAGGCCAGAACGCGGAGACCCAGTACTTC

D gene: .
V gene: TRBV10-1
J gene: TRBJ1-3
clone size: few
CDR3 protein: CASSESAAISGNTIYF
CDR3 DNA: TGCGCCAGCAGTGAGTCAGCCGCGATCTCTGGAAACACCATATATTTT

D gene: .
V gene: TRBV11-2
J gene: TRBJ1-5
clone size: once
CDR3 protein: CASSFSGDQPQHF
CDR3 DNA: TGTGCCAGCAGCTTTTCGGGAGATCAGCCCCAGCATTTT

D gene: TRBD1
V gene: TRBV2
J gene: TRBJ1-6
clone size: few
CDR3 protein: CASSGQGPYNSPLHF
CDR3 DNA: TGTGCCAGCAGTGGACAGGGACCCTATAATTCACCCCTCCACTTT

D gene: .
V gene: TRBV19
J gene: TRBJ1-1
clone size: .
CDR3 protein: CASSRGTSGSEAFF
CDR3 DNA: TGTGCCAGTAGTAGGGGGACCTCGGGGTCTGAAGCTTTCTTT

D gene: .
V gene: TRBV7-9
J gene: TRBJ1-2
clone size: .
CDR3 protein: CASSPRTAPSNYGYTF
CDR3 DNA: TGTGCCAGCAGCCCCCGGACAGCTCCTAGCAACTATGGCTACACCTTC

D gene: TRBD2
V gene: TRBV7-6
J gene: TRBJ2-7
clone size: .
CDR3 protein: CASSQGTSGGEQYF
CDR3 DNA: TGTGCCAGCAGCCAAGGGACTAGCGGGGGCGAGCAGTACTTC

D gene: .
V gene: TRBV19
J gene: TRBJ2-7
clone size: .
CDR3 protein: CASSESGFGTYEQYF
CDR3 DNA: TGTGCCAGTAGTGAGTCAGGGTTTGGAACCTACGAGCAGTACTTC

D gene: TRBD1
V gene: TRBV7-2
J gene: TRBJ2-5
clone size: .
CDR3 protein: CASSLGTGGETQYF
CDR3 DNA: TGTGCCAGCAGCTTAGGGACAGGGGGGGAGACCCAGTACTTC

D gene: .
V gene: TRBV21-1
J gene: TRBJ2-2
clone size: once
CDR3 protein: CASSKMGTEGSRTTGELFF
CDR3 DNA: TGTGCCAGCAGCAAAATGGGGACGGAGGGATCGCGGACCACCGGGGAGCTGTTTTTT

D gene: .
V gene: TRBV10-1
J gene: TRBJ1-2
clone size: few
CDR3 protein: CASSPGKTYGYTF
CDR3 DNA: TGCGCCAGCAGTCCCGGGAAGACCTATGGCTACACCTTC

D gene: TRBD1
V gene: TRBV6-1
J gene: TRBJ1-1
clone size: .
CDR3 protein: CASTTGGFTEAFF
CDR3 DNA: TGTGCCAGCACCACAGGGGGCTTTACTGAAGCTTTCTTT

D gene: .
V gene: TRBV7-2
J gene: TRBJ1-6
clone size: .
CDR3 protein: CASSPKSEGNSPLHF
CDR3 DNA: TGTGCCAGCAGCCCTAAGTCTGAGGGTAATTCACCCCTCCACTTT

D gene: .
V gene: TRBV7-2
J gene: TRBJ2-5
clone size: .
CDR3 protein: CASSLNGREETQYF
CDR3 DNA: TGTGCCAGCAGCTTAAACGGCAGGGAGGAGACCCAGTACTTC

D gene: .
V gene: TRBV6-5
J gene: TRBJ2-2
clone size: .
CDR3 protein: CASSYEGDTGELFF
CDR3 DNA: TGTGCCAGCAGTTACGAGGGGGACACCGGGGAGCTGTTTTTT

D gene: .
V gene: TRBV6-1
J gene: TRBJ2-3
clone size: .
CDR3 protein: CASSERRNTQYF
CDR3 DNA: TGTGCCAGCAGTGAAAGGCGGAATACGCAGTATTTT

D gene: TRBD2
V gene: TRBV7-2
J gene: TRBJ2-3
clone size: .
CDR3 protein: CASSSSRLAADTQYF
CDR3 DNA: TGTGCCAGCAGCTCCTCTCGACTAGCCGCAGATACGCAGTATTTT

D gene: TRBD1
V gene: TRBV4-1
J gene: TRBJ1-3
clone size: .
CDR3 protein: CASSHLGQGRSGNTIYF
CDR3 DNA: TGCGCCAGCAGCCACTTGGGACAGGGGCGCTCTGGAAACACCATATATTTT

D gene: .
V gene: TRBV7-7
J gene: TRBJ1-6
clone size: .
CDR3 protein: CASSLDRSPNSPLHF
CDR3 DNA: TGTGCCAGCAGCTTAGATAGATCTCCCAATTCACCCCTCCACTTT

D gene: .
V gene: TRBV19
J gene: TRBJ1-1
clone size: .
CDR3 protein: CASSIGGGEAFF
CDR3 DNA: TGTGCCAGTAGTATAGGAGGGGGTGAAGCTTTCTTT

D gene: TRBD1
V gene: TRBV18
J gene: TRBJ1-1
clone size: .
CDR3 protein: CASSLTGTGQTEAFF
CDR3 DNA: TGTGCCAGCTCACTAACCGGGACAGGGCAGACTGAAGCTTTCTTT

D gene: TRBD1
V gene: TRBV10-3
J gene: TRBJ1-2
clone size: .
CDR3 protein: CAISEQPGQNSLYGYTF
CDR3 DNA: TGTGCCATCAGTGAACAACCGGGACAGAATTCATTGTATGGCTACACCTTC

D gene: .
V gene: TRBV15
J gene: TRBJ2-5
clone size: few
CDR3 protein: CATSPQVQIQETQYF
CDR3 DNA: TGTGCCACCAGCCCCCAGGTACAGATCCAAGAGACCCAGTACTTC

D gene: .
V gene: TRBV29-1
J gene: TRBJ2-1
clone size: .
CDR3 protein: CSVERRFSSYNEQFF
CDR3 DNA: TGCAGCGTTGAACGCAGGTTCAGCTCCTACAATGAGCAGTTCTTC

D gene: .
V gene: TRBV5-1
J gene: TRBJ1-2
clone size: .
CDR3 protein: CASSLTWTYGYTF
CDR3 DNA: TGCGCCAGCAGTTTGACATGGACATATGGCTACACCTTC

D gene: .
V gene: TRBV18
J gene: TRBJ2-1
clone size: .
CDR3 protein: CASSRPTVTYNEQFF
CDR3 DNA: TGTGCCAGCTCACGTCCGACAGTGACTTACAATGAGCAGTTCTTC